The sequence of this TCR beta chain was determined in a study of Graves' ophthalmopathy and Graves' hyperthyroidism (dated by TCRdb to between 2017 and 2018). With regard to the full study: Hyperthyroidism was defined as stable when no progression to ophthalmopathy occurred within 18 months of follow-up. T-cell repertoires of thyroid tissue and blood were compared in over 5 hyperthyroidism patients. To explore V-J signatures that distinguish ophthalmopathy from hyperthyroidism, a discovery set of under 110 patients was enrolled, made up of approximately 45 with ophthalmopathy and 55 to 65 with stable hyperthyroidism. For independent validation, a separate cohort was made up of 18 hyperthyroidism patients plus 17 patients who later progressed from hyperthyroidism to ophthalmopathy. To tell Graves' ophthalmopathy apart from Graves' hyperthyroidism, and to predict which patients would progress to ophthalmopathy, the study relied on TCR beta repertoire signatures. In total, some 140 blood samples were TCR-sequenced: around 42 ophthalmopathy, approximately 80 hyperthyroidism and about 17 hyperthyroidism-to-ophthalmopathy patients. Once sampling was done, hyperthyroidism patients were given methimazole at a starting dose of 30 mg daily, while ophthalmopathy patients were given high-dose intravenous methylprednisolone. The investigation overall reported the following: No statistical method was used to predetermine the sample size, and group allocation was not hidden from the investigators. Most of the expanded thyroid clonotypes with a frequency above 0.001 were also detected in blood, and it was suggested that the thyroid immune response may be reflected by blood repertoires. In validation, the model predicted ophthalmopathy progression with less than 71% sensitivity and 72.22% specificity; some 13 predicted patients were CT-confirmed with GO in a median of 6.5 months. Ophthalmopathy was separated from stable hyperthyroidism by the 13-signature model with about 85% sensitivity and about 81% specificity in cross-validation and with 80%/75% in the test set.

Patients with hyperthyroidism were aged 18 to 65 years, had been newly diagnosed, and had a disease duration of less than 2 months. Patients with other autoimmune diseases, uncontrolled infections, pregnancy or lactation were excluded from the study. Diagnosis was based on clinical symptoms, serum thyroxine, TRAb, thyroid ultrasound and orbital computed tomography. Trizol reagent was used to extract the total RNA, and its quality was then checked on an Agilent 2100 Bioanalyzer. Its CDR3 holds 14 amino acids, cysteine through phenylalanine. CDR3 DNA only is kept here, 42 bases in frame from base 1. Between the V and J ends, shortened by 3 bases and 2 bases respectively, the junction contains 11 bases. Per the germline V gene (reference sequence), DFQATT is the CDR1 and SNEGSKA is the CDR2. A remark on this clonotype: The specificity of this receptor is unknown. No base qualities exist here, and no much larger clone lies one base off it.

For repertoire sequencing, TCR beta CDR3 regions were amplified from RNA transcripts. The first round of RT-PCR was done with HTBI primers and the Qiagen OneStep RT-PCR kit, and was followed by a second round of multiplex PCR, then size selection and purification. Sequencing of the libraries was carried out on an Illumina HiSeq2000 in paired-end mode with 100 bp reads. Per the original workflow: SOAPnuke was used to process the reads, throwing out any read that had adapters, had uncalled bases, had a mean Phred below 15, or lacked an exact constant-primer or identifier match. COPE v1.2.5 was used to merge high-quality paired reads. Each unique nucleotide sequence was treated as a clonotype, and MiTCR v1.1 was used to align the clonotypes to the IMGT TRB V, D and J references. The analysis was limited to V-J combinations with a frequency above 0.0001, which together covered about 99% of the repertoires. For each V-J combination, a TCR clonal expansion and chaos score was defined as the ratio of F50 clonal expansion to chaos observed in the TCRdist matrix. Welch's t-statistics and random forest were used to narrow the features down to roughly twelve V-J combinations, which were then fed into a naive Bayes classifier. Thyroid-blood repertoire similarity was quantified with the Morisita-Horn index. TCRdb reanalyzed the raw reads on its own, using fastp at Q25 for trimming and MiXCR for clone calling, and kept in-frame beta chains. All rows with the same CDR3 protein become a single entry with the most common DNA and genes. V and J calls and clone size were set by TCRdb, not the authors. The sample contains around 590,000 distinct CDR3 sequences, about 40% of them found a single time. Over 3.5% of the sample lies in the top ten.

Sequencing input: peripheral blood or thyroid tissue (not recorded which). The sequence derives from an adult man with Graves' hyperthyroidism. The sequence is built from TRBV20-1 and TRBJ1-5, with a weak D call of TRBD1 (6 bases match). The DNA is as follows: TGCAGTGCTAGTTTACAGGGAGGCAATCAGCCCCAGCATTTT. Its protein is CSASLQGGNQPQHF.